This T cell receptor beta chain was obtained from a study of shared clonotypes between healthy human individuals. Original methodology: Filtering of immunoSEQ junctional sequences could not match full-length read filtering. Generated by immunoSEQ multiplex PCR, the TCRdb table keeps only in-frame clones and is missing some. V and J calls and clone size are given by that table; D and trimming were obtained from the DNA. The sample includes some 1 million clones, more than 60% of them seen just once. This clone was found once. The germline V gene has CDR1 SGDLS and CDR2 YYNGEE. The CDR3 extends over 16 amino acids. V lost 0 bases to trimming and J lost 6 bases; unmatched junction nucleotides: 10.

Sequencing input: memory CD4+ T cells sorted from blood. Sample subset: CD45RA-negative fraction. The source is a man younger than 35 in good health. The genes are TRBV9 and TRBJ2-3, with 7 bases fitting TRBD2. CDR3 bases: TGTGCCAGCAGCGTAGATTGGCTAGCGGCCCCCGATACGCAGTATTTT. It codes for CASSVDWLAAPDTQYF.